A selection of T cell receptor beta chains follows, all from one sample in a study of technical replicates of blood from a handful of donors. The repertoire was sequenced with immunoSEQ multiplex PCR; TCRdb's copy has only in-frame clones and lacks some. The sample has around 60,000 clones; approximately 92% are singletons. The sample was PBMCs. The origin of the receptors is a human donor in good health. Some clones in this sample may be carry-over from other donors' samples. Both conserved end residues are part of each CDR3. D genes are given only for firm matches. Some rows have no size entry. The others give once, few or many, or a class for an expanded clone.

cdr3_aa	cdr3_nt	cdr3_length	clone_size	j_call	d_call	v_call
CASSTTSGLQETQYF	TGTGCCAGCAGCACGACTAGCGGGCTACAAGAGACCCAGTACTTC	15	NA	TRBJ2-5	TRBD2	TRBV5-6
CASSQGYGGGYGYTF	TGCGCCAGCAGCCAAGGGTATGGAGGCGGCTATGGCTACACCTTC	15	NA	TRBJ1-2	NA	TRBV4-1
CASSLGAENSPLHF	TGTGCCAGCAGCCTTGGGGCGGAGAATTCACCCCTCCACTTT	14	NA	TRBJ1-6	NA	TRBV7-3
CASSPSGEARNEQFF	TGTGCCAGCAGCCCTAGCGGGGAAGCTAGGAATGAGCAGTTCTTC	15	NA	TRBJ2-1	TRBD2	TRBV28
CASSKDRGMNTEAFF	TGTGCCAGCAGCAAGGACAGGGGAATGAACACTGAAGCTTTCTTT	15	NA	TRBJ1-1	TRBD1	TRBV7-2
CAWSGGVDTDTQYF	TGTGCCTGGAGTGGGGGGGTGGACACAGATACGCAGTATTTT	14	NA	TRBJ2-3	NA	TRBV30
CASRPRREGRGTGELFF	TGTGCCAGCAGACCACGGCGGGAGGGCCGTGGCACCGGGGAGCTGTTTTTT	17	NA	TRBJ2-2	TRBD2	TRBV7-4
CASTGGLADTGELFF	TGTGCCAGCACCGGCGGGCTAGCAGACACCGGGGAGCTGTTTTTT	15	NA	TRBJ2-2	NA	TRBV2
CASTNSGGPQYF	TGTGCCAGCACGAACTCTGGAGGGCCGCAGTACTTC	12	NA	TRBJ2-7	NA	TRBV6-6
CASSPFGVTGELFF	TGTGCCAGCTCACCATTTGGAGTCACCGGGGAGCTGTTTTTT	14	NA	TRBJ2-2	NA	TRBV18
CASSYTDRVDTQYF	TGTGCCAGCAGTTACACGGACAGGGTAGATACGCAGTATTTT	14	NA	TRBJ2-3	TRBD1	TRBV6-5
CASSVSGSSYEQYF	TGTGCCAGCAGTGTCAGCGGTAGCTCCTACGAGCAGTACTTC	14	NA	TRBJ2-7	NA	TRBV2
CASRTSGVTGEQYF	TGTGCCAGCAGAACCTCAGGGGTCACGGGGGAGCAGTACTTC	14	NA	TRBJ2-7	NA	TRBV6-5
CASSLRGGGPQHF	TGTGCCAGCAGCTTAAGGGGAGGAGGGCCCCAGCATTTT	13	NA	TRBJ1-5	NA	TRBV7-8
CASSAGDGRFSGNTIYF	TGCGCCAGCAGCGCGGGGGACGGGAGATTCTCTGGAAACACCATATATTTT	17	NA	TRBJ1-3	NA	TRBV5-1
CTSGADSSGDGNTIYF	TGCACCAGCGGTGCTGACAGTTCCGGAGATGGAAACACCATATATTTT	16	NA	TRBJ1-3	NA	TRBV1
CASSVAGGANTGELFF	TGTGCCAGCAGCGTAGCCGGGGGGGCGAACACCGGGGAGCTGTTTTTT	16	NA	TRBJ2-2	TRBD2	TRBV9
CASSQGQGSNQPQHF	TGTGCCAGCAGTCAAGGACAGGGCAGTAATCAGCCCCAGCATTTT	15	NA	TRBJ1-5	TRBD1	TRBV6-1
CASSKPRTAVEQYF	TGTGCCAGCAGCAAACCCCGGACAGCAGTAGAGCAGTACTTC	14	NA	TRBJ2-7	NA	TRBV21-1
CASSPGAADRQYTF	TGTGCCAGCTCACCTGGCGCCGCGGACAGGCAGTACACCTTC	14	once	TRBJ1-2	TRBD1	TRBV18
CASSQRSQGAYEKLFF	TGCGCCAGCAGCCAAAGGTCCCAGGGGGCGTATGAAAAACTGTTTTTT	16	NA	TRBJ1-4	TRBD1	TRBV4-1
CASSFQGRGGAYEQYF	TGTGCCAGCAGTTTCCAAGGGCGGGGGGGAGCCTACGAGCAGTACTTC	16	NA	TRBJ2-7	TRBD2	TRBV27
CASSRRGELETQYF	TGTGCCAGCTCGAGGCGGGGGGAGTTAGAGACCCAGTACTTC	14	NA	TRBJ2-5	TRBD2	TRBV5-4
CASSPGGATEAFF	TGTGCCAGCAGCCCCGGGGGGGCTACTGAAGCTTTCTTT	13	NA	TRBJ1-1	NA	TRBV27
CASSLDRGGASFF	TGTGCCAGCAGCTTGGACCGGGGGGGCGCTTCGTTTTTT	13	NA	TRBJ2-2	TRBD2	TRBV5-4
CASSSLDRAAQHF	TGTGCCAGCAGTTCACTTGACAGGGCGGCCCAGCATTTT	13	NA	TRBJ1-5	TRBD1	TRBV2
CASSQEGVELGNQPQHF	TGTGCCAGCAGCCAAGAAGGGGTGGAGTTGGGAAATCAGCCCCAGCATTTT	17	NA	TRBJ1-5	NA	TRBV4-2
CASSPPAGGYTGELFF	TGTGCCAGCAGCCCCCCAGCGGGAGGGTACACCGGGGAGCTGTTTTTT	16	NA	TRBJ2-2	TRBD2	TRBV5-4